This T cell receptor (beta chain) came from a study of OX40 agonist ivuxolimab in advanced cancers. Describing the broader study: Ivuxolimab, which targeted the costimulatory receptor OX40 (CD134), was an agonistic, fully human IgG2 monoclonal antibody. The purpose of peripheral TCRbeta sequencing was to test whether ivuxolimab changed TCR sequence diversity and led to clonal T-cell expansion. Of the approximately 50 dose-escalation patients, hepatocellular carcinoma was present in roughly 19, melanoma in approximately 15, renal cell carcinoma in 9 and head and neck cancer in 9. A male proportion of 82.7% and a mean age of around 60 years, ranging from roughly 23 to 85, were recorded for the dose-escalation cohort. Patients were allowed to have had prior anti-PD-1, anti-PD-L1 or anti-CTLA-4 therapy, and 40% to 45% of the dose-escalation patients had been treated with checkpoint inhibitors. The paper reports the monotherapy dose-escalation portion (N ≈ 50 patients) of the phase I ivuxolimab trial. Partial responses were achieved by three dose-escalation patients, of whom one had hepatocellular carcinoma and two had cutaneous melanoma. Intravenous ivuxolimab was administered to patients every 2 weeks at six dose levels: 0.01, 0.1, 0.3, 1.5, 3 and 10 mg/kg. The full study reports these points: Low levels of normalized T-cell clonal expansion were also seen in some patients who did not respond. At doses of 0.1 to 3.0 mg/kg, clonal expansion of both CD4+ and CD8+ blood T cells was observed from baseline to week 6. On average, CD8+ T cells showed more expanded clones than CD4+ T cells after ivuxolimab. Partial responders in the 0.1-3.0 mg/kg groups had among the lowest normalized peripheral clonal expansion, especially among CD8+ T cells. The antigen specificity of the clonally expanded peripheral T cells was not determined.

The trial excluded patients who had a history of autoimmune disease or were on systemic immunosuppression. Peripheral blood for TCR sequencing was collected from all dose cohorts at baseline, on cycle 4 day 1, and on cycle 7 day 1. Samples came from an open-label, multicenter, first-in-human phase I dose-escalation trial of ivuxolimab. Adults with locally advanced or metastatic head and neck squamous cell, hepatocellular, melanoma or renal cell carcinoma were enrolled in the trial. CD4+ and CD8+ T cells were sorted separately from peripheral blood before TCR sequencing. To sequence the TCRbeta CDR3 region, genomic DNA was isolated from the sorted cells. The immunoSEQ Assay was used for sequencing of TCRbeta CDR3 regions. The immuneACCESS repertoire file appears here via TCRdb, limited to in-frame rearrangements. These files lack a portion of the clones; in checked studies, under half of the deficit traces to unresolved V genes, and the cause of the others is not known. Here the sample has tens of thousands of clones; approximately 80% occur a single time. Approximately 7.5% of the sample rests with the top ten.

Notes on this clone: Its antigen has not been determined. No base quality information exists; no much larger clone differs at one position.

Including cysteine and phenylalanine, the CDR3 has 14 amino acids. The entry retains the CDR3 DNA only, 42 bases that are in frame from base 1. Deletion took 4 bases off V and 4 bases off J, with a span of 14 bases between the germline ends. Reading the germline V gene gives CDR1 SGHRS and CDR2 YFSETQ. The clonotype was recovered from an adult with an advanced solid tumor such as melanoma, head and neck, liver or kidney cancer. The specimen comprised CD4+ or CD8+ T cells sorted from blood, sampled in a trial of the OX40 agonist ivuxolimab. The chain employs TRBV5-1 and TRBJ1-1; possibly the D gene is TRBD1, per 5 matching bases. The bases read TGCGCCAGCAGCGCCGACAGATTGAGCACTGAAGCTTTCTTT. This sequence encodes CASSADRLSTEAFF. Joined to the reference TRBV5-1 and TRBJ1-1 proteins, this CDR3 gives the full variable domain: KAGVTQTPRYLIKTRGQQVTLSCSPISGHRSVSWYQQTPGQGLQFLFEYFSETQRNKGNFPGRFSGRQFSNSRSEMNVSTLELGDSALYLCASSADRLSTEAFFGQGTRLTVV.